The entry below describes one T cell receptor (beta chain). The sample belongs to a study of PD-L1 blockade in urothelial cancer. Locally advanced or metastatic urothelial carcinoma was diagnosed in the patients. This table comes from immunoSEQ multiplex PCR, and its TCRdb copy is limited to in-frame clones, with some not included. The sample has approximately 48,000 clones; more than 75% are singletons. In germline, CDR1 is SGHNT, CDR2 YENEEA. Trimming cost V 3 bases and J 3 bases; bases outside gene matches: 4. The length of the CDR3 is 14 residues. The chain carries TRBV11-3 and TRBJ2-5; 7 positions match TRBD2. Sequenced material: PBMCs, taken around atezolizumab (anti-PD-L1) treatment. The TCR sequence derives from a man between 60 and 75 years old with urothelial cancer. The CDR3 DNA follows: TGTGCCAGCAGCTTGCCCCGGGGGGAAGAGACCCAGTACTTC. It is translated as CASSLPRGEETQYF.